The entry below gives a single T cell receptor (beta chain) sequence along with its context. The antigen is undetermined. This table comes from immunoSEQ multiplex PCR, and its TCRdb copy is limited to in-frame clones, with some not included. The sample has more than 150,000 clones, nearly 95% seen once. The record originates from a study of T cell responses to AZD1222 COVID-19 vaccine. Study-level findings and limits: Receipt of two AZD1222 doses was followed by a rise in Spike-specific TCR breadth and depth. The sample set comprised mostly white British donors with more females, and clonal diversity was possibly underestimated. Repertoires in all cases were sampled only once the peak T cell response had passed.

Germline CDR1 and CDR2: LNHDA and SQIVND (reference sequence). The length of the CDR3 is 18 residues. Unmatched junction bases numbered 14, after V lost 3 bases and J lost 1 base. This specimen was peripheral blood, taken 28 days after the second AZD1222 dose. The rearrangement links TRBV19 to TRBJ1-2, with 7 bases fitting TRBD1. The receptor was derived from an adult who received the AZD1222 COVID-19 vaccine. The CDR3: CASSIRAGTVSFNYGYTF. The DNA of the CDR3 is TGTGCCAGTAGTATCAGAGCCGGGACAGTCTCTTTTAACTATGGCTACACCTTC.